These 16 T cell receptor beta chains originate from one sample sequenced in a study of T cell clonotyping in hematopoietic cell transplantation. Sequencing used immunoSEQ multiplex PCR; TCRdb keeps in-frame clones, though not all of them. The sample consists of tens of thousands of clones, 95% of them appearing once. The sample comprised peripheral blood mononuclear cells. The receptors come from a man aged 25 to 40 in good health. Some clones in this sample may be carry-over from other donors' samples.

This clone was seen only once. The rearrangement links TRBV27 to TRBJ1-1; 9 bases align to TRBD1. The ends lost 6 bases at V and 8 bases at J; junction bases unmatched: 7. This CDR3 contains 13 residues. In germline, CDR1 is MNHEY, CDR2 SMNVEV (reference sequence). CDR3 sequence: CASRQGAISEAFF. The CDR3 DNA sequence: TGTGCCAGCAGACAGGGGGCGATATCCGAAGCTTTCTTT.

The V call is TRBV19, the J call TRBJ2-1; weak D call: TRBD1 (6 bases). Trimming cost V 3 bases and J 5 bases, with 14 bases left between them. The CDR3 is 15 residues long. In germline, CDR1 is LNHDA, CDR2 SQIVND (reference sequence). CDR3 DNA: TGTGCCAGTAGTATCGGGCAGGGGTTCAACAATGAGCAGTTCTTC. As protein: CASSIGQGFNNEQFF.

The genes are TRBV6-1 and TRBJ1-5, with unresolved D. CDR1 and CDR2 from the germline V gene are MNHNS and SASEGT. Trimming removed 2 bases at V and 0 bases at J, with 14 bases between. The CDR3 is 17 residues long. The CDR3 coding sequence is TGTGCCAGCAGTGAAAGGTCGGGGATGTATAGCAATCAGCCCCAGCATTTT. As protein: CASSERSGMYSNQPQHF.

V is TRBV19 and J is TRBJ2-5, with 9 bases lining up with TRBD1. V trimming: 7 bases; J trimming: 5 bases; junction bases outside the gene matches: 11. Germline CDR1 reads LNHDA; CDR2 reads SQIVND (reference sequence). The length of the CDR3 is 15 residues. CDR3 bases: TGTGCCAGTACCCCAGGGGACAGGGAGGGGGAGACCCAGTACTTC. It is translated as CASTPGDREGETQYF.

The chain uses TRBV14 and TRBJ1-2; tentative D call: TRBD1 (6 bases). V was clipped by 2 bases and J by 8 bases, with 27 bases between them. Germline V gene data show CDR1 as SGHDN and CDR2 as FVKESK. The CDR3 consists of 18 residues. As DNA, the CDR3 is TGTGCCAGCAGCCAACGAACGGGACACCAGGTGTTGGGAGAAGGCTACACCTTC. Protein sequence: CASSQRTGHQVLGEGYTF.

V and J are TRBV11-2 and TRBJ2-7; D unresolved. Trimming stripped 0 bases from V and 2 bases from J, with 8 bases between. The CDR3 has 14 amino acids. Germline loops: CDR1 SGHAT, CDR2 FQNNGV. The CDR3 bases are TGTGCCAGCAGCTTAGATGGCAGAACCTACGAGCAGTACTTC. It codes for CASSLDGRTYEQYF.

This clone has just one count. J is TRBJ2-5 and V is TRBV30, with D hard to call. Trimming cost V 0 bases and J 4 bases, with 9 bases left between them. This CDR3 comprises 13 residues. Germline CDR1 reads GTSNPN; CDR2 reads SVGIG (reference sequence). The CDR3 DNA reads as TGTGCCTGGAGTGTTGGCCTTCGAGAGACCCAGTACTTC. It translates to CAWSVGLRETQYF.

The chain recombines TRBV30 with TRBJ2-1, with D possibly TRBD1 on 5 matching bases. The CDR3 is made up of 14 amino acids. From germline, CDR1 is GTSNPN and CDR2 SVGIG (reference sequence). V lost 5 bases to trimming and J lost 0 bases, with 11 bases between them. The CDR3 reads CAWEGESSYNEQFF. Here the CDR3 DNA reads TGTGCCTGGGAAGGGGAAAGCTCCTACAATGAGCAGTTCTTC.

The chain carries TRBV6-4 and TRBJ1-2, with D maybe TRBD1 (6 bases). This CDR3 is 13 amino acids long. The V and J ends lost 6 bases and 3 bases respectively, with 11 bases between them. CDR1 is MRHNA and CDR2 is SNTAGT in the germline V gene. Here the CDR3 reads CASRRGVDYGYTF. CDR3 nucleotide sequence: TGTGCCAGCAGGAGGGGGGTCGACTATGGCTACACCTTC.

As concerns this clone: The same CDR3 also results from other DNA sequences found in this sample. The chain carries TRBV6-1 and TRBJ1-2; D is unresolved. Trimming took 2 bases from V and 5 from J, leaving 6 bases between them. The length of the CDR3 is 12 residues. Per the germline V gene, CDR1 is MNHNS and CDR2 is SASEGT. The CDR3 region is CASSERGYGYTF. Here the CDR3 DNA reads TGTGCCAGCAGTGAAAGAGGTTATGGCTACACCTTC.

CDR3 loop: CASSAREVTEAFF. The CDR3 DNA follows: TGTGCCAGCAGTGCTAGGGAGGTCACTGAAGCTTTCTTT. The chain employs TRBV6-1 and TRBJ1-1; D is uncertain. Germline V gene sequence: CDR1 MNHNS, CDR2 SASEGT. Deletions cut 4 bases from V and 4 bases from J, with 10 bases between. The CDR3 is made up of 13 amino acids.

V is TRBV10-1 and J is TRBJ2-5, with D perhaps assigned TRBD1 or TRBD2 (8 bases each). V shed 0 bases and J shed 4 bases, with 21 bases lying between them. Germline values: CDR1 WNHNN, CDR2 SYGVQD (reference sequence). The CDR3 is made up of 18 amino acids. In DNA, the CDR3 is TGCGCCAGCAGTGAGTCCGGACAGGGTCTAAGCGGGGGAGAGACCCAGTACTTC. Translated: CASSESGQGLSGGETQYF.

This chain uses TRBV10-1 with TRBJ1-1; D uncertain. CDR3 length equals 13 residues. CDR1 is WNHNN and CDR2 is SYGVQD in the germline V gene (reference sequence). V was pared by 8 bases and J by 3 bases, with 13 bases between. Written as DNA, the CDR3 is TGCGCCAGCTCAGAGGCCCGTGACACTGAAGCTTTCTTT. It yields the protein CASSEARDTEAFF.

The chain recombines TRBV5-1 with TRBJ1-1; 7 bases are shared with TRBD1. Trimming removed 4 bases from V and 7 bases from J; junction bases left unmatched: 4. The germline CDR1 and CDR2 sequences are SGHRS and YFSETQ. This CDR3 has 12 amino acids. This chain's CDR3 is CASSGTALEAFF. In DNA, the CDR3 is TGCGCCAGCAGCGGGACAGCCCTTGAAGCTTTCTTT.

The gene calls are TRBV28 and TRBJ1-3, with unresolved D. The germline V and J ends were trimmed by 8 bases and 0 bases, with 14 bases remaining between them. Germline CDR1 is MDHEN and CDR2 is SYDVKM. CDR3 length: 15 amino acids. Written as DNA, the CDR3 is TGTGCCAGCCAAGTAGGAACGGGCTCTGGAAACACCATATATTTT. Amino acid sequence: CASQVGTGSGNTIYF.

The V gene is TRBV4-2, the J gene TRBJ2-2, with 8 nucleotides matching TRBD2. The CDR3 runs to 19 residues. The J segment lost 0 bases and the V segment lost 0 bases, leaving 9 bases of the junction unmatched. Germline values: CDR1 LGHNA, CDR2 YNFKEQ. CDR3 nucleotides: TGTGCCAGCAGCCAAGATTTGCTAGCGGGTCTCGCGAACACCGGGGAGCTGTTTTTT. Encoded protein: CASSQDLLAGLANTGELFF.